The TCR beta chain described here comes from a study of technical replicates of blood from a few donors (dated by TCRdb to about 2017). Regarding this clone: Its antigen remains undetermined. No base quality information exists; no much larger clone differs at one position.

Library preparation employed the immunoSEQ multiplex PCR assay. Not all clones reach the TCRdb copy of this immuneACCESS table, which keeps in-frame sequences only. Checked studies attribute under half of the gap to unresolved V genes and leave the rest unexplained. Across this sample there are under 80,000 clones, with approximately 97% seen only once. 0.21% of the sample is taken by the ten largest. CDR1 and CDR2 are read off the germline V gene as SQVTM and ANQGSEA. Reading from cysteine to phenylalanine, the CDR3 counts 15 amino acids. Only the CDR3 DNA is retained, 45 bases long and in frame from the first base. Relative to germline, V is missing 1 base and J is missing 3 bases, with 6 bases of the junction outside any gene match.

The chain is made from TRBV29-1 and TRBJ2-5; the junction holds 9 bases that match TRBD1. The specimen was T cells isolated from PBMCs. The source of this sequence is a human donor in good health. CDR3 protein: CSVEGVWTGEETQYF. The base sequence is TGCAGCGTTGAAGGGGTATGGACAGGGGAAGAGACCCAGTACTTC.